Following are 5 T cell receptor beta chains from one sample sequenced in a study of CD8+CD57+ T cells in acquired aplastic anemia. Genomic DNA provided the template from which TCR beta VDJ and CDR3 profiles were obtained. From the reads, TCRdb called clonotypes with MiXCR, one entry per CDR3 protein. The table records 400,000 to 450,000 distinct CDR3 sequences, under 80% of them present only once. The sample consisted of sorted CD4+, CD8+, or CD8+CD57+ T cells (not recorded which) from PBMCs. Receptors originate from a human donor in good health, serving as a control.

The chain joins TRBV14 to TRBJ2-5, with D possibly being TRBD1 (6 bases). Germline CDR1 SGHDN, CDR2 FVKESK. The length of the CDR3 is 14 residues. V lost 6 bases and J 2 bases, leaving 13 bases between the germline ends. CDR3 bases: TGTGCCAGCAGTCCGGACAGATCTCAAGAGACCCAGTACTTC. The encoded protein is CASSPDRSQETQYF.

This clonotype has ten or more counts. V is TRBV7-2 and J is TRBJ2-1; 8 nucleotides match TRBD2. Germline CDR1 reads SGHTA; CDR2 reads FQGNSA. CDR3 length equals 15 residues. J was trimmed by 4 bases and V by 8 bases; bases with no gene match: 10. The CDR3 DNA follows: TGTGCCAGCGGATCCGTACGGGGGGGTTACAATGAGCAGTTCTTC. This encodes CASGSVRGGYNEQFF.

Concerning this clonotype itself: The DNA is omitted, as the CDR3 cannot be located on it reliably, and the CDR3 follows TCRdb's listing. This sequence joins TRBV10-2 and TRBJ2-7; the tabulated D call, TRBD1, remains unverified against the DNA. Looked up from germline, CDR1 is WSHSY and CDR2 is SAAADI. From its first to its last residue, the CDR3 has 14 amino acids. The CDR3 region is CASIVAVGTTEHFF.

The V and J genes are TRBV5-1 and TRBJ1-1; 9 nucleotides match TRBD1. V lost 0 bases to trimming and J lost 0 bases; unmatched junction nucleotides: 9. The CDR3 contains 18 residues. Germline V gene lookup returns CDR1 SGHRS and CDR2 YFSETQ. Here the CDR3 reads CASSLGRGTGTMNTEAFF. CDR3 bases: TGCGCCAGCAGCTTGGGACGAGGGACAGGGACCATGAACACTGAAGCTTTCTTT.

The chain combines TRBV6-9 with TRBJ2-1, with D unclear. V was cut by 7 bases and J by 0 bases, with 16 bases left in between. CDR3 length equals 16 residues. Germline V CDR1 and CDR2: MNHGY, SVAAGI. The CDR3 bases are TGTGCCAGCACGCCTGGATCCGTTAGCTCCTACAATGAGCAGTTCTTC. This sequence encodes CASTPGSVSSYNEQFF.